This record covers a single T cell receptor beta chain. Its specificity is not known. Germline CDR1 LGHDT, CDR2 YNNKEL (reference sequence). Trimming took 4 bases from V and 7 from J; bases not matched to a gene: 2. The CDR3 is 13 residues long. This sample was taken from a study of T cell responses to AZD1222 COVID-19 vaccine. Study-level results: CD4 TCRs linked to vaccination spanned spike, dominating at 160-218 and 743-854.

Here immunoSEQ multiplex PCR was the method, and the copy in TCRdb shows in-frame clones only, minus some. The sample has about 270,000 clones; around 93% are singletons. The receptor was isolated from an adult who received the AZD1222 COVID-19 vaccine. The chain couples TRBV3-1 (or the pseudogene TRBV3-2) to TRBJ1-2, with 11 nucleotides matching TRBD1. Sequencing was performed on peripheral blood, taken 28 days after the second AZD1222 dose. CDR3 region: CASSPGTGGGYTF. Written as DNA, the CDR3 is TGTGCCAGCAGCCCCGGGACAGGGGGTGGCTACACCTTC.